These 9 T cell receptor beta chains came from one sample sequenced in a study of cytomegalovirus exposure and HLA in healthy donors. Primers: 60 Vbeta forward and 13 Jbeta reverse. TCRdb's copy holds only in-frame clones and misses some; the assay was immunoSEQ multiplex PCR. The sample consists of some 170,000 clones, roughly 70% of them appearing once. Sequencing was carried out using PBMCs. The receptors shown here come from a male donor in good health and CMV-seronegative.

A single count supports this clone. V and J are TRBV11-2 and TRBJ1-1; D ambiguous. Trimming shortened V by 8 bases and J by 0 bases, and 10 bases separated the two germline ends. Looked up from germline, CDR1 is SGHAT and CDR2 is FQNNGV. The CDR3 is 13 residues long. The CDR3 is CASLFSMNTEAFF. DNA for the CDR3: TGTGCCAGCCTATTCTCGATGAACACTGAAGCTTTCTTT.

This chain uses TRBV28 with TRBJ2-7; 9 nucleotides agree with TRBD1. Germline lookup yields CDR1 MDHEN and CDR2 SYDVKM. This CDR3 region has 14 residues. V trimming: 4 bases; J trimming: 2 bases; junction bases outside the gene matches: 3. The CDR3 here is CASSSTGGTYEQYF. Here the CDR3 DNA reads TGTGCCAGCAGTTCGACAGGGGGGACCTACGAGCAGTACTTC.

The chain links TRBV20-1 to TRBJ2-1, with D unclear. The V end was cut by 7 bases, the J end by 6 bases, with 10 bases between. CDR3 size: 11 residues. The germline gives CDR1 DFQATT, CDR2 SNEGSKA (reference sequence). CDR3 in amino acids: CSVRRINEQFF. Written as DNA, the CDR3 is TGCAGTGTGAGAAGAATCAATGAGCAGTTCTTC.

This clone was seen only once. The CDR3 DNA reads as TGTGCCAGTAGTCGTCGTCCCCAACTAGCGGGAGGGCGTGAGCAGTTCTTC. Translation: CASSRRPQLAGGREQFF. The rearrangement joins TRBV19 to TRBJ2-1, with 13 bases aligning to TRBD2. This CDR3 has 17 amino acids. The V segment lost 5 bases and the J segment 9 bases; nucleotides outside the gene matches: 13. The germline V gene has CDR1 LNHDA and CDR2 SQIVND (reference sequence).

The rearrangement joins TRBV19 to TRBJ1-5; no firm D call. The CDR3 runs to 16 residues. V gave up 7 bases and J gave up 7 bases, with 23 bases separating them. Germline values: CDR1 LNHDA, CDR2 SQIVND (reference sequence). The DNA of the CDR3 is TGTGCCAGTACCCCACGAGAATCCGGGGTAAGACAGCCCCAGCATTTT. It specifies CASTPRESGVRQPQHF.

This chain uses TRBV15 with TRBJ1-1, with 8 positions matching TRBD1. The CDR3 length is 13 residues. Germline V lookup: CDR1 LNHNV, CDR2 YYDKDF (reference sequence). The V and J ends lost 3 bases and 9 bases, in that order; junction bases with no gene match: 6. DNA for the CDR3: TGTGCCACCAGCAGTGGCGGACAGGGAAAAGCTTTCTTT. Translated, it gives CATSSGGQGKAFF.

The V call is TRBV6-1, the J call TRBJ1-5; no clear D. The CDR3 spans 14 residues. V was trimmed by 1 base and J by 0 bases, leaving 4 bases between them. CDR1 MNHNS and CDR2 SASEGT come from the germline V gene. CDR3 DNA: TGTGCCAGCAGTGAAGTTTATAGCAATCAGCCCCAGCATTTT. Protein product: CASSEVYSNQPQHF.

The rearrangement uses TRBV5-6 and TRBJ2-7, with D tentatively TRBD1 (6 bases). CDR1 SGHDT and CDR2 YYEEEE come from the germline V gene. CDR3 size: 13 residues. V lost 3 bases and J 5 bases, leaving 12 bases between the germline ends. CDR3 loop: CASSSTGPNEQYF. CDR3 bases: TGTGCCAGCAGCTCGACAGGCCCCAACGAGCAGTACTTC. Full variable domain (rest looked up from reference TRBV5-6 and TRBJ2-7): DAGVTQSPTHLIKTRGQQVTLRCSPKSGHDTVSWYQQALGQGPQFIFQYYEEEERQRGNFPDRFSGHQFPNYSSELNVNALLLGDSALYLCASSSTGPNEQYFGPGTRLTVT.

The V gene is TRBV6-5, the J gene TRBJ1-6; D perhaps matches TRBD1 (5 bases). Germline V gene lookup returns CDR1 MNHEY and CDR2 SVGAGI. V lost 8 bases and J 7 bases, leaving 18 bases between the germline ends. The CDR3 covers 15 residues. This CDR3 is CASVGGVNQNSPLHF. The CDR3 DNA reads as TGTGCCAGCGTCGGGGGGGTTAACCAAAATTCACCCCTCCACTTT.